These T cell receptor beta chains were read from a single sample in a study of yellow fever vaccine responses in identical twins. In TCRdb, the RT-PCR reads were re-called with MiXCR into one record per CDR3 protein. The data show about 1,700 distinct CDR3 sequences, 75% to 90% seen once. Here the sequenced sample was T cells from blood (PBMCs), unsorted or a sorted subset (not recorded which), taken before or after yellow fever vaccination (not recorded which). The receptors shown here come from a young woman who received the yellow fever vaccine. Each CDR3 is given with its conserved first and last residue. Fields, in order: V gene, clone size, J gene, D gene, CDR3 DNA, CDR3 protein. The D gene is left open where the match is weak. Clone size is shown for a subset of rows, as once, few, many or a class of expanded clone.

TRBV6-4	.	TRBJ2-1	TRBD2	TGTGCCAGCCGGGACTTAGCGAGGGAGGGTGAGCAGTTCTTC	CASRDLAREGEQFF
TRBV10-3	.	TRBJ2-6	.	TGTGCCATCAGTGAGTCAGCCGCGGTTAGTTCTCGGGCCAACGTCCTGACTTTC	CAISESAAVSSRANVLTF
TRBV14	.	TRBJ1-6	.	TGTGCCAGCAGCCATGGACCTAGTTCACCCCTCCACTTT	CASSHGPSSPLHF
TRBV10-3	.	TRBJ1-2	.	TGTGCCATCAGTAAGGCACAAGCATGGGGCTACACCTTC	CAISKAQAWGYTF
TRBV4-3	.	TRBJ2-7	TRBD2	TGCGCCAGCAGCCAGGGACTAGCGGGAGCAGCCGAGCAGTACTTC	CASSQGLAGAAEQYF
TRBV28	.	TRBJ2-7	.	TGTGCCAGCAGTTTACAGAGCTCCTACGAGCAGTACTTC	CASSLQSSYEQYF
TRBV12-3/TRBV12-4	.	TRBJ2-1	.	TGTGCCAGCAGCCCAGGACTCGTAGCCCATGAGCAGTTCTTC	CASSPGLVAHEQFF
TRBV10-3	.	TRBJ1-1	TRBD1	TGTGCCATCAGTGTGAGGTCAGGGGGCAAGGACACTGAAGCTTTCTTT	CAISVRSGGKDTEAFF
TRBV15	.	TRBJ2-7	.	TGTGCCACCAGCAGAGATCCCTACGAGCAGTACTTC	CATSRDPYEQYF
TRBV6-5	.	TRBJ1-2	.	TGTGCCAGCAGTTACTCGATCCCGCAATATGGCTACACCTTC	CASSYSIPQYGYTF
TRBV20-1	.	TRBJ2-7	.	TGCAGTGCTAGAGATATGAGGTACGGGTACGAGCAGTACTTC	CSARDMRYGYEQYF
TRBV5-5	.	TRBJ2-7	.	TGTGCCAGCAGCCACGGACAAGGGAGCTCCTACGAGCAGTACTTC	CASSHGQGSSYEQYF
TRBV28	once	TRBJ2-2	TRBD1	TGTGCCAGCACCTCCACGGGACAGGCGAACACCGGGGAGCTGTTTTTT	CASTSTGQANTGELFF
TRBV10-3	.	TRBJ1-1	.	TGTGCCATCAAACAGATTAACACTGAAGCTTTCTTT	CAIKQINTEAFF